The entry below gives a single TCR beta chain sequence along with its context. These data are taken from a study of blood T cells in healthy people across ages. This CDR3 contains 17 residues. The germline gives CDR1 MDHEN, CDR2 SYDVKM. The J segment lost 7 bases and the V segment lost 1 base, leaving 13 bases of the junction unmatched. The second PCR ran about 6 to 11 cycles with a sample-barcoded 5' primer and J-beta primers. MiXCR was run by TCRdb on the 5' RACE reads, yielding one entry per CDR3 protein. Of 850,000 to 1,300,000 distinct CDR3 sequences in the sample, more than 35% were seen once. Those donating, healthy Caucasian individuals from Russia, were aged roughly 6 to 95.

The sequenced sample consisted of blood. V usage is TRBV28 and J usage is TRBJ2-7; 10 bases are a match to TRBD2. This sequence originates from a woman in her sixties or seventies in good health. The CDR3 sequence: CASSLSPGLAGDNEQYF. CDR3 nucleotide sequence: TGTGCCAGCAGTTTATCCCCCGGGCTAGCGGGAGACAATGAGCAGTACTTC.